What follows describes a single TCR beta chain. These data originate in a study of control samples from healthy donors and cancer patients. Data came from immunoSEQ multiplex PCR; TCRdb stores just in-frame clones and leaves some out. The sample includes some 89,000 clones, about 89% of them seen just once. V was shortened by 5 bases and J by 8 bases, with 9 bases between the two germline ends. This CDR3 has 12 residues. This sequence originates from a man younger than 45 in good health. The sample taken for sequencing was blood. This rearrangement joins TRBV12-3 or TRBV12-4 to TRBJ1-4; D is undetermined. The CDR3: CASSGVLEKLFF. The CDR3 DNA sequence: TGTGCCAGCAGTGGGGTACTCGAAAAACTGTTTTTT.